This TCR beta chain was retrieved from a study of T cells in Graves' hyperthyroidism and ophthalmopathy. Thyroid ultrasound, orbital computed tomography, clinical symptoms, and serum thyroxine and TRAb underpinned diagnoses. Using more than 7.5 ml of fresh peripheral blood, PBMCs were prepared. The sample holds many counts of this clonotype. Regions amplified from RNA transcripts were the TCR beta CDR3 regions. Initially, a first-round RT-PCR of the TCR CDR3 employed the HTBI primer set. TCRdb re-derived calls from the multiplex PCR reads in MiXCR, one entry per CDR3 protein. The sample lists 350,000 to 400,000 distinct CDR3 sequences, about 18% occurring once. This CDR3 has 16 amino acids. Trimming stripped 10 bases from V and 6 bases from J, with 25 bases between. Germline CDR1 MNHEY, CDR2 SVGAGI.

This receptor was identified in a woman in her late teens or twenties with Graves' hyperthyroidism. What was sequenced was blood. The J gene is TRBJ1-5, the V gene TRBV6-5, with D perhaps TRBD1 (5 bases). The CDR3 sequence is CATTIGWGVGSQPQHF. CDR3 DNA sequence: TGTGCCACCACGATCGGTTGGGGGGTCGGAAGTCAGCCCCAGCATTTT.